This entry is about one T cell receptor (beta chain). The data were obtained in a study of T cell responses to AZD1222 COVID-19 vaccine. The assay was immunoSEQ multiplex PCR, and TCRdb's table has in-frame clones only and misses some. In the table there are about 270,000 clones, roughly 93% of which are singletons. This receptor was obtained from an adult who received the AZD1222 COVID-19 vaccine. Sample: peripheral blood, taken 28 days after the second AZD1222 dose.

The CDR3 DNA follows: TGTGCCAGCAGCCAGCCGGGGACAGGGCCTCCTGAAGCTTTCTTT. Its translation is CASSQPGTGPPEAFF. The rearrangement joins TRBV3-1 (or the pseudogene TRBV3-2) to TRBJ1-1; 9 bases agree with TRBD1. After removal of 3 bases from V and 6 bases from J, the junction contained 8 bases not matched to a gene. The CDR3 loop spans 15 amino acids. Germline assignment: CDR1 LGHDT and CDR2 YNNKEL (reference sequence).